This is a list of T cell receptor beta chains from one sample in a study of T cells in localized non-small cell lung cancer. Sequencing used immunoSEQ multiplex PCR; TCRdb keeps in-frame clones, though not all of them. The table lists 20,000 to 25,000 clones, about 90% of them singletons. This specimen consisted of peripheral blood, obtained before any cancer treatment. The origin of the receptors is a woman aged 35-75 years with stage I lung adenocarcinoma. CDR3s include the opening cysteine and the closing phenylalanine or tryptophan. The D gene is left open where the match is weak. Not all rows give a size; the values are once, few, many and, for expanded clones, a class.

CDR3aa: CASSPRVTGYSGNTIYF; CDR3nt: TGTGCCAGCAGCCCCAGGGTCACAGGTTACTCTGGAAACACCATATATTTT; abundance: -; d_gene: -; j_gene: TRBJ1-3; v_gene: TRBV7-2
CDR3aa: CASSADRGTEAFF; CDR3nt: TGTGCCAGCAGCGCAGACAGGGGGACTGAAGCTTTCTTT; abundance: -; d_gene: TRBD1; j_gene: TRBJ1-1; v_gene: TRBV11-2
CDR3aa: CASSVGAQGTGNTIYF; CDR3nt: TGTGCCAGCAGCGTAGGTGCACAGGGAACGGGAAACACCATATATTTT; abundance: few; d_gene: -; j_gene: TRBJ1-3; v_gene: TRBV9
CDR3aa: CASSYSSGYADTQYF; CDR3nt: TGTGCCAGCAGTTACTCATCCGGGTATGCAGATACGCAGTATTTT; abundance: -; d_gene: -; j_gene: TRBJ2-3; v_gene: TRBV6-5
CDR3aa: CARVLSIQDSGPLHF; CDR3nt: TGTGCCAGAGTACTGTCAATACAGGACTCGGGTCCCCTCCACTTT; abundance: -; d_gene: -; j_gene: TRBJ1-6; v_gene: TRBV5-4
CDR3aa: CASSDSSQGRLDGYTF; CDR3nt: TGTGCCAGCAGTGACTCGAGTCAGGGACGACTAGATGGCTACACCTTC; abundance: -; d_gene: -; j_gene: TRBJ1-2; v_gene: TRBV6-4
CDR3aa: CASSLFGSYNEQFF; CDR3nt: TGTGCCAGCAGTTTATTTGGTTCCTACAATGAGCAGTTCTTC; abundance: -; d_gene: -; j_gene: TRBJ2-1; v_gene: TRBV27
CDR3aa: CASSPQSADNEQFF; CDR3nt: TGTGCCAGCAGCCCACAGTCTGCTGACAATGAGCAGTTCTTC; abundance: -; d_gene: -; j_gene: TRBJ2-1; v_gene: TRBV7-2
CDR3aa: CAWSLGGQETQYF; CDR3nt: TGTGCCTGGAGTTTAGGGGGTCAAGAGACCCAGTACTTC; abundance: -; d_gene: -; j_gene: TRBJ2-5; v_gene: TRBV30
CDR3aa: CASSQGASSAILTNEKLFF; CDR3nt: TGTGCCAGCAGCCAAGGAGCCAGCTCTGCCATCTTGACTAATGAAAAACTGTTTTTT; abundance: once; d_gene: -; j_gene: TRBJ1-4; v_gene: TRBV14
CDR3aa: CASSLAADRFYYGYTF; CDR3nt: TGCGCCAGCAGCTTGGCAGCCGACAGGTTCTACTATGGCTACACCTTC; abundance: once; d_gene: -; j_gene: TRBJ1-2; v_gene: TRBV5-1
CDR3aa: CASSIETGPYEQYF; CDR3nt: TGTGCCAGTAGTATAGAGACAGGGCCCTACGAGCAGTACTTC; abundance: -; d_gene: TRBD1; j_gene: TRBJ2-7; v_gene: TRBV19
CDR3aa: CSVGYTTGLGSQHF; CDR3nt: TGCAGCGTTGGATACACAACGGGATTGGGGTCCCAGCATTTT; abundance: -; d_gene: -; j_gene: TRBJ1-5; v_gene: TRBV29-1